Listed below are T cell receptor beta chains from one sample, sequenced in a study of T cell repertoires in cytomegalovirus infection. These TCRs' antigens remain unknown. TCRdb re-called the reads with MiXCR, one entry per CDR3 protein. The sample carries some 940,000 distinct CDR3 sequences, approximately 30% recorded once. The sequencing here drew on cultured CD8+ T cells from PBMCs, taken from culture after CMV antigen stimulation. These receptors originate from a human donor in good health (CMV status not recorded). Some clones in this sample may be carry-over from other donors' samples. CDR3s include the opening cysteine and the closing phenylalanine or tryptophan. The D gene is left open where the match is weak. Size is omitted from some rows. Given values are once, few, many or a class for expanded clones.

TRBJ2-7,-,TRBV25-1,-,CASSDWDPYEQYF,TGTGCCAGCAGTGATTGGGATCCCTACGAGCAGTACTTC
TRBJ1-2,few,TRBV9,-,CASSTSQGSSYGYTF,TGTGCCAGCAGCACTTCACAGGGCTCGAGCTATGGCTACACCTTC
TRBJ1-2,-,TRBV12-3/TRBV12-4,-,CASSPPNSNYGYTF,TGTGCCAGCAGTCCACCGAACTCTAACTATGGCTACACCTTC
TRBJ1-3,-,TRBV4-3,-,CASSQEDSEGNTIYF,TGCGCCAGCAGCCAAGAGGACAGCGAAGGAAACACCATATATTTT
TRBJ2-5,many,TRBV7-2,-,CASSLGQAMYQETQYF,TGTGCCAGCAGCTTAGGACAGGCGATGTACCAAGAGACCCAGTACTTC
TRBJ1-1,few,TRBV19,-,CASLGRGANTEAFF,TGTGCCAGTCTCGGGAGGGGCGCGAACACTGAAGCTTTCTTT
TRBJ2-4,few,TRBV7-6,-,CASSSSGTTLAKNIQYF,TGTGCCAGCAGCTCCTCAGGAACCACTTTAGCCAAAAACATTCAGTACTTC
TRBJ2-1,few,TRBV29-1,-,CSVLGQDNYNEQFF,TGCAGCGTCCTTGGGCAGGACAATTACAATGAGCAGTTCTTC
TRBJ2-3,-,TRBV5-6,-,CASSIATDGGTDTQYF,TGTGCCAGCAGCATAGCGACAGATGGTGGCACAGATACGCAGTATTTT
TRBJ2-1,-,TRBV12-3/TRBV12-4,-,CASSWVDNEQFF,TGTGCCAGCAGCTGGGTCGACAATGAGCAGTTCTTC
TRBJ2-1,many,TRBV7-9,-,CASSLAGGHYNEQFF,TGTGCCAGCAGCTTAGCGGGGGGGCACTACAATGAGCAGTTCTTC
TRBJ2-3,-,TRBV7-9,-,CASSLNPVSPTDTQYF,TGTGCCAGCAGCTTAAACCCCGTAAGCCCCACAGATACGCAGTATTTT
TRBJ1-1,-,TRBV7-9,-,CASRSDRNTEAFF,TGTGCCAGCAGGTCGGATAGGAACACTGAAGCTTTCTTT